This entry lists 5 T cell receptor beta chains sequenced from one sample in a study of blood T cell repertoires in COVID-19. The data were produced by immunoSEQ multiplex PCR, yet TCRdb's version contains in-frame clones alone and is incomplete. In the table there are approximately 180,000 clones, about 83% of which are singletons. The sample taken for sequencing was peripheral blood. These receptors came from a person aged 65-85 years with COVID-19, enrolled during active disease.

V is TRBV19 and J is TRBJ2-3; 7 bases are shared with TRBD1. Germline V gene data show CDR1 as LNHDA and CDR2 as SQIVND (reference sequence). Losses at the gene ends were 5 bases for V and 3 bases for J; bases not matched to a gene: 5. The CDR3 runs to 14 residues. The CDR3 DNA follows: TGTGCCAGTAGTTCAGGGGGATTGACAGATACGCAGTATTTT. Translated, it gives CASSSGGLTDTQYF.

The chain joins TRBV21-1 to TRBJ2-4; TRBD2, the table's D call, was not compared with the DNA. TRBV21-1 is an annotated pseudogene. This CDR3 comprises 16 residues. CDR3 DNA sequence: TGTGCCAGCAAAGTCCCCCCGGCGGGGGAGGATGACATTCAGTACTTC. It translates to CASKVPPAGEDDIQYF.

This clone was observed a few times. The V gene is TRBV27, the J gene TRBJ1-2, with D possibly matching TRBD1 (5 bases). V dropped 2 bases and J dropped 4 bases, with 14 bases sitting between them. Germline values: CDR1 MNHEY, CDR2 SMNVEV (reference sequence). CDR3 length equals 15 residues. DNA for the CDR3: TGTGCCAGCAGTTTAAGGGGTGGTCCAAGCTATGGCTACACCTTC. It encodes CASSLRGGPSYGYTF.

The gene calls are TRBV6-2 or TRBV6-3 and TRBJ2-3; 10 positions match TRBD2. Unmatched junction bases numbered 7, after V lost 5 bases and J lost 2 bases. CDR3 size: 16 residues. Germline V CDR1 and CDR2: MNHEY, SVGEGT. In DNA, the CDR3 is TGTGCCAGCAGTCCGACAGGACTAGCGGCCACAGATACGCAGTATTTT. This sequence encodes CASSPTGLAATDTQYF.

This rearrangement joins TRBV9 to TRBJ2-5, with TRBD2 as a possible D gene (5 bases). The ends were cut back, 0 bases at V and 1 base at J, with 13 bases in the middle. Germline V gene data show CDR1 as SGDLS and CDR2 as YYNGEE. The CDR3 is made up of 16 amino acids. For the CDR3, the DNA is TGTGCCAGCAGCGTAGCTGGGAGCGGACTCCAAGAGACCCAGTACTTC. Protein product: CASSVAGSGLQETQYF.